These T cell receptor beta chains were read from a single sample in a study of T cell responses to AZD1222 COVID-19 vaccine. TCRdb's table, derived via immunoSEQ multiplex PCR, lists solely in-frame clones and lacks some. The sample includes some 150,000 clones, around 90% seen only once; the top ten take under 5.5%. Sequences were derived from peripheral blood, sampled on day 0 of AZD1222 vaccination. The receptor set was obtained from an adult in good health. CDR3s include the opening cysteine and the closing phenylalanine or tryptophan. Each record gives: clone size, J gene, V gene, D gene, CDR3 DNA, CDR3 protein. A D gene is named only where the DNA matches it firmly. Clone sizes are given selectively: once, few, many, or a class where the clone is expanded.

- | TRBJ1-4 | TRBV28 | TRBD1 | TGTGCCAGCAGTTCCGGCCCGGGGACAGGGAAGGAAAAACTGTTTTTT | CASSSGPGTGKEKLFF
once | TRBJ2-7 | TRBV3-1/TRBV3-2 | - | TGTGCCAGCAGTACGAGTTACGAGCAGTACTTC | CASSTSYEQYF
once | TRBJ1-5 | TRBV24-1 | - | TGTGCCACCAGTCGGGGAGGTTCTGGCAATCAGCCCCAGCATTTT | CATSRGGSGNQPQHF
- | TRBJ1-5 | TRBV3-1/TRBV3-2 | - | TGTGCCAGCAGCCCGGGGGCCTCTCAGCCCCAGCATTTT | CASSPGASQPQHF
- | TRBJ2-6 | TRBV7-2 | - | TGTGCCAGCAGCTTAGATGGGGCCAGCTCTGGGGCCAACGTCCTGACTTTC | CASSLDGASSGANVLTF
- | TRBJ1-5 | TRBV6-6 | TRBD1 | TGTGCCAGCAGTAGGGGGCTTCAGCCCCAGCATTTT | CASSRGLQPQHF
- | TRBJ1-6 | TRBV5-4 | - | TGTGCCAGCAGCTTACCTACAGGGAAGAATTCACCCCTCCACTTT | CASSLPTGKNSPLHF
- | TRBJ1-5 | TRBV7-8 | - | TGTGCCAGCAGCTTAGGTGGCAGGGCCCAACCCCAGCATTTT | CASSLGGRAQPQHF
- | TRBJ2-7 | TRBV19 | - | TGTGCCAGTAGTATTCAGGGGACGGGTCCCTACGAGCAGTACTTC | CASSIQGTGPYEQYF
- | TRBJ1-5 | TRBV7-8 | - | TGTGCCAGCAGCTTGTGGGGGGACTTTAGCAATCAGCCCCAGCATTTT | CASSLWGDFSNQPQHF